This T cell receptor (beta chain) was identified during a study of T cells in Graves' hyperthyroidism and ophthalmopathy. Turning to the study itself: Peripheral blood specimens were obtained at initial diagnosis, prior to any treatment.

Template material for amplifying TCR beta CDR3 regions consisted of RNA transcripts. HTBI primers drove first-round RT-PCR of the TCR CDR3. TCRdb reprocessed the multiplex PCR reads with MiXCR, giving one entry per CDR3 protein. The sample includes approximately 380,000 distinct CDR3 sequences, around 15% of them seen just once. This clonotype has a count of ten or more. Its antigen is still unknown. Regarding the study as a whole: Stable hyperthyroidism and ophthalmopathy were separated using 13 V-J signatures.

This clonotype originated in a man aged 50 to 60 with Graves' ophthalmopathy. What was sequenced was blood.

The CDR3 spells CASRRDRSSYNEQFF. The CDR3 bases are TGTGCCAGCAGGAGGGACAGGAGCTCCTACAATGAGCAGTTCTTC. V usage is TRBV2 and J usage is TRBJ2-1; 8 bases match TRBD1. The CDR3 runs 15 residues. With V trimmed by 6 bases and J by 0 bases, 4 bases remained unmatched. Germline V lookup: CDR1 SNHLY, CDR2 FYNNEI.